These 7 T cell receptor beta chains came from one sample sequenced in a study of STAT5B mutations in CD4+ large granular lymphocyte leukemia. TCRdb keeps only in-frame clones here, not all; method: immunoSEQ multiplex PCR. The sample shows about 23,000 clones, around 76% of them seen only once. Material for sequencing was CD4+ T cells from blood buffy coats. Receptors were obtained from a human donor in good health.

This clone was detected a few times. This chain links TRBV7-9 with TRBJ2-6, with TRBD1 identical over 7 bases. Per the germline V gene, CDR1 is SEHNR and CDR2 is FQNEAQ (reference sequence). V lost 4 bases and J lost 4; bases outside the gene matches: 4. The CDR3 runs to 15 residues. The CDR3 DNA sequence: TGTGCCAGCAGCTCAGACAGGGCAGGGGCCAACGTCCTGACTTTC. Encoded protein: CASSSDRAGANVLTF.

The genes are TRBV19 and TRBJ2-2; 8 bases align to TRBD1. CDR1 LNHDA and CDR2 SQIVND come from the germline V gene (reference sequence). Germline trimming cut 2 bases from V and 6 bases from J; bases unmatched to any gene: 5. This CDR3 is 15 amino acids long. The CDR3 coding sequence is TGTGCCAGTAGTATACCAGCAGGGGGCGCCGGGGAGCTGTTTTTT. Its protein is CASSIPAGGAGELFF.

This clone was seen just once. V is TRBV27 and J is TRBJ2-5; D is possibly TRBD1 (6 bases). The V end lost 6 bases, the J end lost 7 bases, and 12 bases lay between the germline ends. CDR3 length: 12 residues. Germline V CDR1 and CDR2: MNHEY, SMNVEV (reference sequence). The CDR3 nucleotides read TGTGCCAGCAGCCTCACAGGGTCGACCCAGTACTTC. This encodes CASSLTGSTQYF.

The chain carries TRBV20-1 and TRBJ2-7; D call uncertain. Germline V lookup: CDR1 DFQATT, CDR2 SNEGSKA (reference sequence). Trimming removed 2 bases at V and 5 bases at J, with 7 bases between. The CDR3 contains 11 residues. CDR3 protein: CSARNGNEQYF. DNA for the CDR3: TGCAGTGCTAGAAATGGGAACGAGCAGTACTTC.

V is TRBV30 and J is TRBJ2-3; 11 bases fit TRBD2. Trimming removed 5 bases from V and 7 bases from J; junction bases left unmatched: 8. The V gene's germline CDR1 is GTSNPN and CDR2 SVGIG (reference sequence). This CDR3 has 14 residues. CDR3 DNA sequence: TGTGCCTGGGAACTAGCGGGGGAGGGGAATACGCAGTATTTT. Translated: CAWELAGEGNTQYF.

This clone has just a few counts. The chain carries TRBV5-5 and TRBJ2-7, with 8 bases lining up with TRBD2. The CDR3 contains 14 residues. V lost 0 bases and J lost 4; bases outside the gene matches: 3. Germline lookup yields CDR1 SGHKS and CDR2 YYEKEE (reference sequence). The DNA for the CDR3 is TGTGCCAGCAGCTTGGCGGGACTAGGGTACGAGCAGTACTTC. Translating gives CASSLAGLGYEQYF.

The chain employs TRBV29-1 and TRBJ2-5; D tentatively fits TRBD1 or TRBD2 (5 bases each). CDR1 and CDR2 from the germline V gene are SQVTM and ANQGSEA. This CDR3 region has 13 residues. Trimming left V 3 bases short and J 7 bases short, with 15 bases between. CDR3 loop: CSVDTGSRGTQYF. In nucleotides, the CDR3 is TGCAGCGTTGATACGGGGTCGAGGGGGACCCAGTACTTC.